This TCR beta chain was obtained from a study of T cell repertoires in cytomegalovirus infection. MiXCR, applied by TCRdb to the reads, yields one record per CDR3 protein. The sample includes approximately 910,000 distinct CDR3 sequences, approximately 31% seen only once; the top ten take under 15%. Of note for this clonotype: Its antigen is unidentified.

This CDR3 contains 15 residues. The V end lost 2 bases, the J end lost 4 bases, and 14 bases lay between the germline ends. Germline V gives CDR1 MNHEY, CDR2 SVGAGI. V and J are TRBV6-5 and TRBJ1-2; TRBD1 might be the D (6 bases). The clonotype originates from a human donor in good health (CMV status not recorded). Some clones in this sample may be carry-over from other donors' samples. The sample in question was cultured CD8+ T cells from PBMCs, obtained from culture after CMV antigen stimulation. This CDR3 is CASSYSAQGGYGYTF. CDR3 coding DNA: TGTGCCAGCAGTTACAGTGCACAGGGAGGCTATGGCTACACCTTC.